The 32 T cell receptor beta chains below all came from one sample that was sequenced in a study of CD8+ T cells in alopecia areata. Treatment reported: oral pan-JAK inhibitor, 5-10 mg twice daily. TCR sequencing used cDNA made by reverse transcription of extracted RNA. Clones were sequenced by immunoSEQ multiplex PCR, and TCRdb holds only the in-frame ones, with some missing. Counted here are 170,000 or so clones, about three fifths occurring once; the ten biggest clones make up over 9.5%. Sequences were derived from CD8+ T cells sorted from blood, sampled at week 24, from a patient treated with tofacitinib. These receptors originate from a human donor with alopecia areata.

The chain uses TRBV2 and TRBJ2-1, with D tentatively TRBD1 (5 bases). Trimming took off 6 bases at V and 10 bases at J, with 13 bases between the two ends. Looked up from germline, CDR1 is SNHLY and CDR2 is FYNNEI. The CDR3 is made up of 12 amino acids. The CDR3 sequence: CASRQGEGEQFF. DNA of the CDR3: TGTGCCAGCAGGCAGGGTGAAGGAGAGCAGTTCTTC.

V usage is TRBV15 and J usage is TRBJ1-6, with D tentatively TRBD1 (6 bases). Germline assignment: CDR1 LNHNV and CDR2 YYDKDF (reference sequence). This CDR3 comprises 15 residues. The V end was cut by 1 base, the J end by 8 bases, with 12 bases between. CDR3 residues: CATSRVTRGDSPLHF. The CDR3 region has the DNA TGTGCCACCAGCAGAGTAACAAGGGGGGATTCACCCCTCCACTTT.

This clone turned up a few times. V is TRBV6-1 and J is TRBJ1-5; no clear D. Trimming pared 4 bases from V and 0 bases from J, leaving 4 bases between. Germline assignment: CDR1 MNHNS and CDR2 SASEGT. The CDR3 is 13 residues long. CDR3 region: CASSVLSNQPQHF. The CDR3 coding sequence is TGTGCCAGCAGTGTACTTAGCAATCAGCCCCAGCATTTT.

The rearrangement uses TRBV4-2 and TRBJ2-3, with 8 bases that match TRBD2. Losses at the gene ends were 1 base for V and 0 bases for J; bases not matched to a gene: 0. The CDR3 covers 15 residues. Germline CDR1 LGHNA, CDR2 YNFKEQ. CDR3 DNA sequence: TGTGCCAGCAGCCAAGGCGGGGGGAGCACAGATACGCAGTATTTT. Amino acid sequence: CASSQGGGSTDTQYF.

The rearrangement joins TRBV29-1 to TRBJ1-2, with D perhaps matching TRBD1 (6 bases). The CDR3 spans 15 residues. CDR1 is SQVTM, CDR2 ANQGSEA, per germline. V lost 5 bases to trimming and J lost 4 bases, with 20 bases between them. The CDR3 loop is CSVIDDRWIFYGYTF. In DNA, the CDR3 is TGCAGCGTTATTGACGACAGGTGGATATTCTATGGCTACACCTTC.

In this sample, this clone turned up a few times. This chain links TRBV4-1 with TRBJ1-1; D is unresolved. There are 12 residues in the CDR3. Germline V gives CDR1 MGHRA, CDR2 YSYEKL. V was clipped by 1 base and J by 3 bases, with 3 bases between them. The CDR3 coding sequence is TGCGCCAGCAGCCAAGTCCACACTGAAGCTTTCTTT. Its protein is CASSQVHTEAFF.

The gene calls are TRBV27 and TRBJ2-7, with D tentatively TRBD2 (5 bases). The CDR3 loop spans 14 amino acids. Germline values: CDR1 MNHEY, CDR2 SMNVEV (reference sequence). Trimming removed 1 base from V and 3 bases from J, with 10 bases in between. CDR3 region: CASSLYPEGYEQYF. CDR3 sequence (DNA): TGTGCCAGCAGTTTATACCCCGAGGGCTACGAGCAGTACTTC.

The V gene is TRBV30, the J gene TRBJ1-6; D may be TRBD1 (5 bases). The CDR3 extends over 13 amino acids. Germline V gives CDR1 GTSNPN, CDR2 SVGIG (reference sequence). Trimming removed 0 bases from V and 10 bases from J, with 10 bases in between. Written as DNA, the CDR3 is TGTGCCTGGAGTGTAAAGGGGAGATCACCCCTCCACTTT. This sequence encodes CAWSVKGRSPLHF.

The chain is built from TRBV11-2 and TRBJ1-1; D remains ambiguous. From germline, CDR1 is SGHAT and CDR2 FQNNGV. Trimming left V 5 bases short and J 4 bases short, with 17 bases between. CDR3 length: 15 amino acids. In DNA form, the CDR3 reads TGTGCCAGCAGCGAAGGGCGAAGGGAAGGCACTGAAGCTTTCTTT. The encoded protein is CASSEGRREGTEAFF.

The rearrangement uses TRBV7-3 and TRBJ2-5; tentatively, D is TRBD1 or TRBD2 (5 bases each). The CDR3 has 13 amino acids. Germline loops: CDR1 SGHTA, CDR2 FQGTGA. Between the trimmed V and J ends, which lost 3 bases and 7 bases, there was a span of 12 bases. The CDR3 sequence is CASSFGALGTQYF. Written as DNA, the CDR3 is TGTGCCAGCAGCTTCGGGGCCCTGGGGACCCAGTACTTC.

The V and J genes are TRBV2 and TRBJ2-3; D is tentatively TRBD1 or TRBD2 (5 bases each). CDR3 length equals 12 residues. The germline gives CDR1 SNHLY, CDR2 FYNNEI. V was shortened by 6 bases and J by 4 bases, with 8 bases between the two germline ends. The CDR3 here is CASRGTADTQYF. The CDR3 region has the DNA TGTGCCAGCAGGGGGACGGCAGATACGCAGTATTTT.

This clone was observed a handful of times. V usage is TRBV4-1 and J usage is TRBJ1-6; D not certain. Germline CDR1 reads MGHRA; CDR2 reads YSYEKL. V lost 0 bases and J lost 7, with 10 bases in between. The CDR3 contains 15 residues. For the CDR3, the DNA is TGCGCCAGCAGCCAAGAGAGAATTATAAATTCACCCCTCCACTTT. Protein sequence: CASSQERIINSPLHF.

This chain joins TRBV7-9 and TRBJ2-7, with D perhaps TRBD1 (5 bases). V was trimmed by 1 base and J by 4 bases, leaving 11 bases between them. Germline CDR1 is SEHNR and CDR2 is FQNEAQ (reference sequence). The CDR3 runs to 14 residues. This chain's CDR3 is CASSLGAGRYEQYF. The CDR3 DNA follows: TGTGCCAGCAGCTTAGGAGCAGGGCGATACGAGCAGTACTTC. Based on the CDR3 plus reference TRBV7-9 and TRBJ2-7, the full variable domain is DTGVSQNPRHKITKRGQNVTFRCDPISEHNRLYWYRQTLGQGPEFLTYFQNEAQLEKSRLLSDRFSAERPKGSFSTLEIQRTEQGDSAMYLCASSLGAGRYEQYFGPGTRLTVT.

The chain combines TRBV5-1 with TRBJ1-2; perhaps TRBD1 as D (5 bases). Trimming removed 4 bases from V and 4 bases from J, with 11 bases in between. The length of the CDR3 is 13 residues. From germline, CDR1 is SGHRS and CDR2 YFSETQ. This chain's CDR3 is CASSHRQFYGYTF. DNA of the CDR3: TGCGCCAGCAGCCATAGACAGTTCTATGGCTACACCTTC.

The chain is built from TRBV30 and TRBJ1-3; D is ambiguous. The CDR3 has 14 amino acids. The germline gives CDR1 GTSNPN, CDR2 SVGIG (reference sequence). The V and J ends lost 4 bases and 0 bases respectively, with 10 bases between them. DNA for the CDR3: TGTGCCTGGACCGGGGTGGGCTCTGGAAACACCATATATTTT. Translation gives CAWTGVGSGNTIYF.

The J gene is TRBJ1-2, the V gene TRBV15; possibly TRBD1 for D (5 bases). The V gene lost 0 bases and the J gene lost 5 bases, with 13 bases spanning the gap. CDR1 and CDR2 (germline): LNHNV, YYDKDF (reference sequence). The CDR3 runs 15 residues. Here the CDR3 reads CATSRDRGAGYGYTF. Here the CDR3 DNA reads TGTGCCACCAGCAGAGATCGGGGCGCCGGGTATGGCTACACCTTC.

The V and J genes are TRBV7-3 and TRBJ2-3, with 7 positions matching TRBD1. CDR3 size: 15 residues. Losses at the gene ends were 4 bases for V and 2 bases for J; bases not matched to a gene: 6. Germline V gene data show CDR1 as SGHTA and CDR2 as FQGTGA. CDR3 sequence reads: CASSSTGVITDTQYF. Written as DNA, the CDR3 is TGTGCCAGCAGCTCCACAGGGGTGATCACAGATACGCAGTATTTT.

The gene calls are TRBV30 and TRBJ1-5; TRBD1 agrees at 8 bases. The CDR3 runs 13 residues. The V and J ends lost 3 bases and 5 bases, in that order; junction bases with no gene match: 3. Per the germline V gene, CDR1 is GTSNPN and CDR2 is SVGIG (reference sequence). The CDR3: CAWSGQGHQPQHF. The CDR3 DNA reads TGTGCCTGGAGCGGACAGGGACATCAGCCCCAGCATTTT.

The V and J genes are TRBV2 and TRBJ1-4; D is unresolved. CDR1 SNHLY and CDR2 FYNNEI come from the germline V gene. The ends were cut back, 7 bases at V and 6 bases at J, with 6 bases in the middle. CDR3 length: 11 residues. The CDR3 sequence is CASTRDEKLFF. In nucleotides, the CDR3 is TGTGCCAGCACTAGGGATGAAAAACTGTTTTTT.

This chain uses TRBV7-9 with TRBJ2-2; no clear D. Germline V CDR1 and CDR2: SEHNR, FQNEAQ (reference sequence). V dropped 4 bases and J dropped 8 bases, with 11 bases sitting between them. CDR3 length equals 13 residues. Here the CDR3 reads CASSSASPGELFF. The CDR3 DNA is TGTGCCAGCAGCTCTGCCTCGCCTGGGGAGCTGTTTTTT. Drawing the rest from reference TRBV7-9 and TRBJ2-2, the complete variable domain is DTGVSQNPRHKITKRGQNVTFRCDPISEHNRLYWYRQTLGQGPEFLTYFQNEAQLEKSRLLSDRFSAERPKGSFSTLEIQRTEQGDSAMYLCASSSASPGELFFGEGSRLTVL.

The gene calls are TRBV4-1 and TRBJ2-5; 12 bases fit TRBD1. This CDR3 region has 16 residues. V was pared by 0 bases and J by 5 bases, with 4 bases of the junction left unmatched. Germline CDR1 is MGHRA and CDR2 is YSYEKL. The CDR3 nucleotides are TGCGCCAGCAGCCAAGAGGGACAGGGGGCATGGGAGACCCAGTACTTC. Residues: CASSQEGQGAWETQYF.

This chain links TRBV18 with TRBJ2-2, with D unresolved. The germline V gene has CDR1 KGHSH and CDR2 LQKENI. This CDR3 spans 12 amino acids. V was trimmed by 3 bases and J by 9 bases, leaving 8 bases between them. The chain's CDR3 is CASSPMRRELFF. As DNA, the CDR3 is TGTGCCAGCTCACCTATGAGGAGGGAGCTGTTTTTT.

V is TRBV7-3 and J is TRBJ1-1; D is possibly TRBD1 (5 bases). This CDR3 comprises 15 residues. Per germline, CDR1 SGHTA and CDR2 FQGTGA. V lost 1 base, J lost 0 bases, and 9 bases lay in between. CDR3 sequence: CASSLNPGLNTEAFF. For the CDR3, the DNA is TGTGCCAGCAGCTTAAATCCGGGACTGAACACTGAAGCTTTCTTT.

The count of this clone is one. CDR3 residues: CASSSSGGFGEQFF. The CDR3 DNA follows: TGTGCCAGCAGCTCGAGCGGGGGGTTCGGTGAGCAGTTCTTC. V gene TRBV7-9 combines with J gene TRBJ2-1; 9 positions match TRBD2. The ends lost 4 bases at V and 9 bases at J; junction bases unmatched: 7. The CDR3 extends over 14 amino acids. Germline V gives CDR1 SEHNR, CDR2 FQNEAQ (reference sequence).

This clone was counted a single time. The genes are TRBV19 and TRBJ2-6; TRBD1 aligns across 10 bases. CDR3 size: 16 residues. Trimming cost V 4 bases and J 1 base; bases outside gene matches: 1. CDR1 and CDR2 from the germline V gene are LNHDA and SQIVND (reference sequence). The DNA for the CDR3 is TGTGCCAGTAGTAGGACAGGGGGATCTGGGGCCAACGTCCTGACTTTC. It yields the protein CASSRTGGSGANVLTF.

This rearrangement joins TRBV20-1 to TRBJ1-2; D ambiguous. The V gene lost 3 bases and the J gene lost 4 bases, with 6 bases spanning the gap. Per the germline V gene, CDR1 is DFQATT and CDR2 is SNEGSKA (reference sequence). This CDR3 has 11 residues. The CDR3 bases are TGCAGTGCTAGTCACAGCTATGGCTACACCTTC. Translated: CSASHSYGYTF.

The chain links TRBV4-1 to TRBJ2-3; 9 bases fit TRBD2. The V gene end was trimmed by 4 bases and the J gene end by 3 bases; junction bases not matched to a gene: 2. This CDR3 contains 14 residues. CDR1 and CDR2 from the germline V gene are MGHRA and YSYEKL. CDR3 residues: CASSPGLATDTQYF. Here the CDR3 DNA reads TGCGCCAGCAGCCCGGGACTAGCAACAGATACGCAGTATTTT.

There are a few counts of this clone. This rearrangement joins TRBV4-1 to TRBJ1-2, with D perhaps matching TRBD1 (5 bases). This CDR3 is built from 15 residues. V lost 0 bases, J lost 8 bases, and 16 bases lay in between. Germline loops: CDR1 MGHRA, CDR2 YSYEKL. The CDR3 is CASSQEGRDLRGYTF. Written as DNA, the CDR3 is TGCGCCAGCAGCCAAGAGGGCAGGGACCTTCGGGGCTACACCTTC.

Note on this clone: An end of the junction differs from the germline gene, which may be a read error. CDR3 nucleotides: TGTGCCAGCAGCCATAGGCCCCAGAACACTGAAGCTTTCTTT. This sequence encodes CASSHRPQNTEAFF. The rearrangement uses TRBV5-1 and TRBJ1-1; D gene unclear. This CDR3 region has 14 residues. Germline V gene lookup returns CDR1 SGHRS and CDR2 YFSETQ.

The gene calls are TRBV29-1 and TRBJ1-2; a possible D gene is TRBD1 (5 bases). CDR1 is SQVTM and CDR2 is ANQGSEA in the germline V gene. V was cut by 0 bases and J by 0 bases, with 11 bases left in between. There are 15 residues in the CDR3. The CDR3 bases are TGCAGCGTTGAAGATGCCGGGGCCCCTAACTATGGCTACACCTTC. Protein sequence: CSVEDAGAPNYGYTF.

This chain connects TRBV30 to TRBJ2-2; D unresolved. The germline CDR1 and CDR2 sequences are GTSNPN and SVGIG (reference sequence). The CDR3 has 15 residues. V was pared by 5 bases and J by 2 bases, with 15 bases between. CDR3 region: CAWGPMGKNTGELFF. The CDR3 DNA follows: TGTGCCTGGGGGCCGATGGGGAAAAACACCGGGGAGCTGTTTTTT.

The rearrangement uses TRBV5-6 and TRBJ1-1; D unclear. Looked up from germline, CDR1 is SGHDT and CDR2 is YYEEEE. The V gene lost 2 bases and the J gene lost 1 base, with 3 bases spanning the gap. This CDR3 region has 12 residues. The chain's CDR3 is CASSFWNTEAFF. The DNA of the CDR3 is TGTGCCAGCAGCTTTTGGAACACTGAAGCTTTCTTT.